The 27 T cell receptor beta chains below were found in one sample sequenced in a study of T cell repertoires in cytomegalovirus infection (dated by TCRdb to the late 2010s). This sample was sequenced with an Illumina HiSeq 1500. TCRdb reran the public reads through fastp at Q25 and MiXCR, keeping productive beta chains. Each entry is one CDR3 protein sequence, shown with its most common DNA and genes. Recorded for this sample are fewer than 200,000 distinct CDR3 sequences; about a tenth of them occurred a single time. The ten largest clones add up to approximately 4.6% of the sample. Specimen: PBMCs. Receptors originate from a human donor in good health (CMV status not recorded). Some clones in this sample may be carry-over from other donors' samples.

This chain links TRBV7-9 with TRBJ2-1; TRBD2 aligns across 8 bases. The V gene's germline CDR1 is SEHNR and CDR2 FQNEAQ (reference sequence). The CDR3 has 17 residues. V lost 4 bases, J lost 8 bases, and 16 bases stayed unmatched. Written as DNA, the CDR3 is TGTGCCAGCAGCTCCCTCTTGGGACGGGAGGGCCGCGATGAGCAGTTCTTC. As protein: CASSSLLGREGRDEQFF. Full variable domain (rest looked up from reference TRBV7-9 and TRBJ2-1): DTGVSQNPRHKITKRGQNVTFRCDPISEHNRLYWYRQTLGQGPEFLTYFQNEAQLEKSRLLSDRFSAERPKGSFSTLEIQRTEQGDSAMYLCASSSLLGREGRDEQFFGPGTRLTVL.

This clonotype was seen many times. The CDR3 loop is CASSYARQGFNEQYF. CDR3 coding DNA: TGTGCCAGCAGTTACGCGCGACAGGGGTTCAACGAGCAGTACTTC. The chain carries TRBV6-2 or TRBV6-3 and TRBJ2-7; 8 nucleotides line up with TRBD1. This CDR3 comprises 15 residues. The junction had 8 bases not matched to a gene; V was cut back by 2 bases and J by 5 bases. Germline loops: CDR1 MNHEY, CDR2 SVGEGT.

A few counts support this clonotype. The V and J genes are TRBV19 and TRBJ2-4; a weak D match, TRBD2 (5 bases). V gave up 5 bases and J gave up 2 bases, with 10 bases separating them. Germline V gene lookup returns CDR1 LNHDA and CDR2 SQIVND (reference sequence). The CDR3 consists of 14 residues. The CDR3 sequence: CASSPGETKNIQYF. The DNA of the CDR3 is TGTGCCAGTAGTCCCGGGGAAACCAAAAACATTCAGTACTTC.

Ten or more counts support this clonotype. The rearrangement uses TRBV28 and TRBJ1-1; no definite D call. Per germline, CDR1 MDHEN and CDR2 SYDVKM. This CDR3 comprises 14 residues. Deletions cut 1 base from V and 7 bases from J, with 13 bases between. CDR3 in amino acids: CASSLSGRPLEAFF. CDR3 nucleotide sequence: TGTGCCAGCAGTTTATCGGGGAGGCCCCTTGAAGCTTTCTTT. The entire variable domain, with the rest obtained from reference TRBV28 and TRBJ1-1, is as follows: DVKVTQSSRYLVKRTGEKVFLECVQDMDHENMFWYRQDPGLGLRLIYFSYDVKMKEKGDIPEGYSVSREKKERFSLILESASTNQTSMYLCASSLSGRPLEAFFGQGTRLTVV.

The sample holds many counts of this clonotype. CDR3 amino acids: CASSLKGANEAFF. The CDR3 DNA reads as TGTGCCAGCAGCTTAAAGGGGGCTAATGAAGCTTTCTTT. V usage is TRBV7-2 and J usage is TRBJ1-1; 7 bases line up with TRBD1. The germline gives CDR1 SGHTA, CDR2 FQGNSA. This CDR3 is built from 13 residues. Trimming took 2 bases from V and 7 from J; bases not matched to a gene: 4.

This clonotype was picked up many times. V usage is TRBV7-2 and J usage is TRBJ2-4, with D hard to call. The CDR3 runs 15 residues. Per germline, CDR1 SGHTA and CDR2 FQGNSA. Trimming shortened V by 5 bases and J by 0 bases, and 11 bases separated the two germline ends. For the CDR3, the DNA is TGTGCCAGCAGCAGCACCTCCGGAGCCAAAAACATTCAGTACTTC. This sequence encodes CASSSTSGAKNIQYF.

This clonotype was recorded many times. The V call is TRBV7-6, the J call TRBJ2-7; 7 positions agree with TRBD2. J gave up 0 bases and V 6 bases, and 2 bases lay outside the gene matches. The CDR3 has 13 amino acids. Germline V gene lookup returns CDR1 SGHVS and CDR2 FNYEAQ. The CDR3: CASRASGSYEQYF. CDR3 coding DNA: TGTGCCAGCAGGGCTAGCGGCTCCTACGAGCAGTACTTC.

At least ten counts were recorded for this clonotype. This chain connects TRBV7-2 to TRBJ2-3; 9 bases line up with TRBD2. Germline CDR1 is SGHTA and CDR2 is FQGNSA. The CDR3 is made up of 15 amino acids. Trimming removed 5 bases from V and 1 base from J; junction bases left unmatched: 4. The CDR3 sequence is CASSRRLAGTDTQYF. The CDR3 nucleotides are TGTGCCAGCAGCCGTCGACTAGCGGGCACAGATACGCAGTATTTT.

The CDR3 sequence: CASRRDRVVNEQFF. For the CDR3, the DNA is TGCGCCAGCAGGCGGGACAGGGTGGTCAATGAGCAGTTCTTC. The rearrangement links TRBV4-1 to TRBJ2-1; 9 positions agree with TRBD1. J gave up 6 bases and V 6 bases, and 6 bases lay outside the gene matches. CDR1 MGHRA and CDR2 YSYEKL come from the germline V gene. The CDR3 loop spans 14 amino acids.

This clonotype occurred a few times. The DNA for the CDR3 is TGTGCCAGCAGCTTAGAAGTTAGGGCCTCAAGAGCCGGGGAGCTGTTTTTT. Translating gives CASSLEVRASRAGELFF. The J gene is TRBJ2-2, the V gene TRBV11-2, with D hard to call. The CDR3 sequence is 17 residues long. Germline V gives CDR1 SGHAT, CDR2 FQNNGV. The V gene lost 0 bases and the J gene lost 6 bases, with 17 bases spanning the gap.

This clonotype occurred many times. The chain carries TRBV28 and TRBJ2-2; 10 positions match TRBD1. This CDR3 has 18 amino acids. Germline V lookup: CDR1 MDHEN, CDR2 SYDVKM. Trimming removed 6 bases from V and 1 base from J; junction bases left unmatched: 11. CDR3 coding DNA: TGTGCCAGCAGGCCGGGACAGGGGCGATTTTTGAACACCGGGGAGCTGTTTTTT. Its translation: CASRPGQGRFLNTGELFF.

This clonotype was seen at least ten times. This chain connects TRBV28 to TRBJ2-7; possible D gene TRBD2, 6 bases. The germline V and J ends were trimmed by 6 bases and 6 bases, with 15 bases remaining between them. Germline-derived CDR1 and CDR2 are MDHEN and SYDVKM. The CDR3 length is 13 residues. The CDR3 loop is CASRQGTEGEQYF. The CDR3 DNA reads TGTGCCAGCAGACAAGGGACTGAAGGCGAGCAGTACTTC.

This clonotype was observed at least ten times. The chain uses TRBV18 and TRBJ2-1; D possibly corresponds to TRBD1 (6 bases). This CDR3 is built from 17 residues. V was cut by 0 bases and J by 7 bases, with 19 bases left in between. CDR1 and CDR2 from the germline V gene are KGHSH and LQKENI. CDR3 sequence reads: CASSPPIQGTFWNEQFF. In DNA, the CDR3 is TGTGCCAGCTCACCACCGATACAGGGAACCTTTTGGAATGAGCAGTTCTTC.

The CDR3 sequence is CASSYLGTGILEAFF. CDR3 DNA: TGTGCCAGCAGTTACTTAGGGACAGGCATACTTGAAGCTTTCTTT. The chain joins TRBV6-5 to TRBJ1-1; 8 positions agree with TRBD1. The CDR3 contains 15 residues. The germline CDR1 and CDR2 sequences are MNHEY and SVGAGI. J lost 7 bases, V lost 1 base, and 8 bases had no gene match.

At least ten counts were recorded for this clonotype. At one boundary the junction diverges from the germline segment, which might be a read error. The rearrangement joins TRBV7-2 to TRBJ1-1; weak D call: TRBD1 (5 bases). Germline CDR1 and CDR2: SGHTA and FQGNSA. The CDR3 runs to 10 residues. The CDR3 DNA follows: TGTGCCAGCAGCTTAGTAGACAGCGGCTTT. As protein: CASSLVDSGF. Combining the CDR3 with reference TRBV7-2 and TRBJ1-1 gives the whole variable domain GAGVSQSPSNKVTEKGKDVELRCDPISGHTALYWYRQSLGQGLEFLIYFQGNSAPDKSGLPSDRFSAERTGGSVSTLTIQRTQQEDSAVYLCASSLVDSGFGQGTRLTVV.

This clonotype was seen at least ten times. The CDR3 loop reads CASTPTGGYEQYF. The CDR3 nucleotides are TGTGCCAGCACCCCCACGGGGGGCTACGAGCAGTACTTC. The chain carries TRBV28 and TRBJ2-7; 7 bases align to TRBD2. The CDR3 has 13 amino acids. Per the germline V gene, CDR1 is MDHEN and CDR2 is SYDVKM. V lost 7 bases to trimming and J lost 3 bases; unmatched junction nucleotides: 6. The full variable domain, rest sourced from reference TRBV28 and TRBJ2-7, is DVKVTQSSRYLVKRTGEKVFLECVQDMDHENMFWYRQDPGLGLRLIYFSYDVKMKEKGDIPEGYSVSREKKERFSLILESASTNQTSMYLCASTPTGGYEQYFGPGTRLTVT.

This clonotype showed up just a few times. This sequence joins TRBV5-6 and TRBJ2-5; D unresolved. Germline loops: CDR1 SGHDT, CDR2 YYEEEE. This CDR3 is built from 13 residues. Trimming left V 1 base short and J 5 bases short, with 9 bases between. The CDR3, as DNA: TGTGCCAGCAGCTTGAAGCTGGGGGAGACCCAGTACTTC. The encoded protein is CASSLKLGETQYF.

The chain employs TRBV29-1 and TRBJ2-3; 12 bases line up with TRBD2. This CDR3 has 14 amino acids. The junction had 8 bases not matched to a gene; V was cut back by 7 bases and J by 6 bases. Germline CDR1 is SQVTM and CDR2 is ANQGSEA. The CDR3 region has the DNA TGCAGCGGGATGACTAGCGGGAGATCCGATACGCAGTATTTT. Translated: CSGMTSGRSDTQYF.

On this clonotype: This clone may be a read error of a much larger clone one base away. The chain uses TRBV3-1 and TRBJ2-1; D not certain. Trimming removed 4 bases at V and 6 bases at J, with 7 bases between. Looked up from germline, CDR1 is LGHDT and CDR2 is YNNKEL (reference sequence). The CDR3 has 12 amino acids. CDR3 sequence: CASSRGCNEQFF. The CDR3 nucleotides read TGTGCCAGCAGCCGAGGATGCAATGAGCAGTTCTTC.

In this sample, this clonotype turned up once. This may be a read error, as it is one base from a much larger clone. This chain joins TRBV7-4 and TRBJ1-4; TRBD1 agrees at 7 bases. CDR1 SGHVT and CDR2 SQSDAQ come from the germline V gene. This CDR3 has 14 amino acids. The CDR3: CAGSLVRDSEKLFF. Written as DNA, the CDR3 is TGTGCCGGCAGCTTAGTCCGGGACAGTGAAAAACTGTTTTTT.

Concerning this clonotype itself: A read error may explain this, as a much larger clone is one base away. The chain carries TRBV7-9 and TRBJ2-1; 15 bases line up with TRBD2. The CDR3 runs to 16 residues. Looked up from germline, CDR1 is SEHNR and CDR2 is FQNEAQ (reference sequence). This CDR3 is CASSGLAGGSYSEQFF. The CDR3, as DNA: TGTGCCAGCAGCGGACTAGCGGGAGGGTCCTACAGTGAGCAGTTCTTC.

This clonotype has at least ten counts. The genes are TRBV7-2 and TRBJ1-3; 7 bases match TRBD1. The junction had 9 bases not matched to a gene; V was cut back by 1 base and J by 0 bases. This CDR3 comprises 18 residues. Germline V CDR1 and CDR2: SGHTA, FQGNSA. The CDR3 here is CASSLVPPTGTSGNTIYF. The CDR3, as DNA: TGTGCCAGCAGCTTAGTTCCCCCGACAGGGACCTCTGGAAACACCATATATTTT.

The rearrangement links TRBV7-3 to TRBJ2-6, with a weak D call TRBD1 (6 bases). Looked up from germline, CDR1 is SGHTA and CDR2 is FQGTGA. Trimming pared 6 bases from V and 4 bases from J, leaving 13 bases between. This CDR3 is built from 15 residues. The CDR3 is CASRSDRRGANVLTF. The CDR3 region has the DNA TGTGCCAGCAGGTCCGACAGGAGGGGGGCCAACGTCCTGACTTTC.

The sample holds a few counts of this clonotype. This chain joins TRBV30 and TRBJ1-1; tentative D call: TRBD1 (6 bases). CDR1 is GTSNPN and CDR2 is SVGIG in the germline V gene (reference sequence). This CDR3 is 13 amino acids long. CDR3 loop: CASYRDMNTEAFF. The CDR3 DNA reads TGTGCTTCGTACAGGGATATGAACACTGAAGCTTTCTTT.

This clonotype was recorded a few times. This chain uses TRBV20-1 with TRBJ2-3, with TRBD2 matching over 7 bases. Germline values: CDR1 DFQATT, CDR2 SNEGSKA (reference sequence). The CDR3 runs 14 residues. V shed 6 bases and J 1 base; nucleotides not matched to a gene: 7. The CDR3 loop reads CSASGTRRTDTQYF. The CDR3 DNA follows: TGCAGTGCGAGCGGGACTCGTCGCACAGATACGCAGTATTTT.

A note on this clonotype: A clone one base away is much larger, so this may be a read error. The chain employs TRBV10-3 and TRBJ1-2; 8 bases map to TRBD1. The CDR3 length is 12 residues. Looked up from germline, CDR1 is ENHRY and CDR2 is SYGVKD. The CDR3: CAISEGQGERSF. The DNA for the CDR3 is TGTGCCATCAGTGAGGGACAGGGAGAGAGGTCCTTC.

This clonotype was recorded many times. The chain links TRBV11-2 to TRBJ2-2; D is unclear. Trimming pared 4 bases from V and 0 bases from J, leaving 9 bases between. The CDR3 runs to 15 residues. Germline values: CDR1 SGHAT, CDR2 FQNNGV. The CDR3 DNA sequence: TGTGCCAGCAGCTACTTTTACCCGAACACCGGGGAGCTGTTTTTT. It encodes CASSYFYPNTGELFF.